The 22 T cell receptor beta chains given below trace back to one sample, sequenced in a study of shared clonotypes between healthy human individuals. TCRdb's copy holds only in-frame clones and misses some; the assay was immunoSEQ multiplex PCR. This table has about 79,000 clones, 60% to 70% appearing once. What was sequenced was memory CD8+ T cells sorted from blood. The subset is: CD45RO+ cells pooled with CCR7-negative TemRA cells. All receptors derive from a man aged 25 to 45 in good health.

Remarks on this clone: This specimen includes other DNA sequences encoding the same CDR3. The rearrangement uses TRBV2 and TRBJ2-7; D tentatively fits TRBD1 or TRBD2 (5 bases each). The CDR3 sequence is 15 residues long. V was cut by 0 bases and J by 3 bases, with 12 bases left in between. The germline CDR1 and CDR2 sequences are SNHLY and FYNNEI. CDR3: CASSEARDRGYEQYF. In nucleotides, the CDR3 is TGTGCCAGCAGTGAAGCCCGGGATAGGGGCTACGAGCAGTACTTC.

The genes are TRBV28 and TRBJ2-5, with D perhaps being TRBD1 or TRBD2 (5 bases each). Germline V lookup: CDR1 MDHEN, CDR2 SYDVKM. This CDR3 has 14 amino acids. V shed 5 bases and J shed 5 bases, with 15 bases lying between them. The CDR3 is CASSRGYSYETQYF. The CDR3, as DNA: TGTGCCAGCAGTCGGGGCTACAGTTACGAGACCCAGTACTTC.

The gene calls are TRBV6-5 and TRBJ2-5, with 8 positions matching TRBD1. Germline V gene data show CDR1 as MNHEY and CDR2 as SVGAGI. V shed 5 bases, J shed 4 bases, and the junction held 6 bases outside the gene matches. The CDR3 totals 14 residues. This CDR3 is CASSPRTGLETQYF. The CDR3 DNA is TGTGCCAGCAGTCCGCGGACAGGGTTAGAGACCCAGTACTTC.

The chain combines TRBV28 with TRBJ2-7; 7 bases agree with TRBD2. The CDR3 runs 11 residues. J was trimmed by 2 bases and V by 10 bases; bases with no gene match: 2. CDR1 is MDHEN and CDR2 is SYDVKM in the germline V gene. CDR3 region: CATGTTYEQYF. CDR3 nucleotides: TGTGCCACCGGGACTACCTACGAGCAGTACTTC. The entire variable domain, with the rest obtained from reference TRBV28 and TRBJ2-7, is as follows: DVKVTQSSRYLVKRTGEKVFLECVQDMDHENMFWYRQDPGLGLRLIYFSYDVKMKEKGDIPEGYSVSREKKERFSLILESASTNQTSMYLCATGTTYEQYFGPGTRLTVT.

V gene TRBV28 combines with J gene TRBJ2-1; 8 nucleotides match TRBD2. In germline, CDR1 is MDHEN, CDR2 SYDVKM. The junction had 6 bases not matched to a gene; V was cut back by 5 bases and J by 3 bases. The CDR3 totals 15 residues. The CDR3 coding sequence is TGTGCCAGCAGTCAACGGGAGGGTAACTACAATGAGCAGTTCTTC. It specifies CASSQREGNYNEQFF.

This clone was detected only a few times. The chain employs TRBV6-1 and TRBJ2-2; D is uncertain. Germline V gives CDR1 MNHNS, CDR2 SASEGT. The CDR3 has 15 residues. The germline V and J ends were trimmed by 7 bases and 1 base, with 13 bases remaining between them. For the CDR3, the DNA is TGTGCCAGCAAGTATCTGGACGGGAACACCGGGGAGCTGTTTTTT. This gives the protein CASKYLDGNTGELFF.

The gene calls are TRBV6-6 and TRBJ2-1; 9 nucleotides agree with TRBD2. Germline assignment: CDR1 MNHNY and CDR2 SVGAGI (reference sequence). J was trimmed by 10 bases and V by 4 bases; bases with no gene match: 11. This CDR3 region has 15 residues. The CDR3 bases are TGTGCCAGCAGTTCCAGCAGCGGGAGGATCACGGAGCAGTTCTTC. Its protein product is CASSSSSGRITEQFF.

V and J are TRBV25-1 and TRBJ2-3; 9 bases align to TRBD1. After removal of 3 bases from V and 1 base from J, the junction contained 11 bases not matched to a gene. Germline assignment: CDR1 MGHDK and CDR2 SYGVNS. The CDR3 sequence is 18 residues long. The CDR3 DNA reads TGTGCCAGCAGTGAGAACAGGGGGCAAGGGTCTGGCACAGATACGCAGTATTTT. The encoded protein is CASSENRGQGSGTDTQYF.

This clone was seen at least ten times. The sample carries other DNA sequences with the same CDR3. This chain joins TRBV19 and TRBJ2-3; D unclear. This CDR3 has 13 amino acids. The V and J ends lost 3 bases and 2 bases respectively, with 6 bases between them. The germline V gene has CDR1 LNHDA and CDR2 SQIVND (reference sequence). The DNA for the CDR3 is TGTGCCAGTAGTATTTGGTACACAGATACGCAGTATTTT. Its protein is CASSIWYTDTQYF.

The V call is TRBV7-9, the J call TRBJ2-3, with 9 nucleotides matching TRBD2. The CDR3 is 15 residues long. With V trimmed by 5 bases and J by 2 bases, 5 bases remained unmatched. Per germline, CDR1 SEHNR and CDR2 FQNEAQ (reference sequence). In DNA form, the CDR3 reads TGTGCCAGCAGCCCGCTAGCGGGAAACACAGATACGCAGTATTTT. Translated: CASSPLAGNTDTQYF.

This clone was picked up a small number of times. The chain employs TRBV27 and TRBJ2-5, with TRBD2 identical over 8 bases. Looked up from germline, CDR1 is MNHEY and CDR2 is SMNVEV (reference sequence). Germline trimming cut 3 bases from V and 5 bases from J; bases unmatched to any gene: 14. The CDR3 length is 17 residues. The CDR3 nucleotides are TGTGCCAGCAGTTTCCGGTATGGGGCGGGAGGTCAGGAGACCCAGTACTTC. Encoded protein: CASSFRYGAGGQETQYF.

This clone was observed once. V usage is TRBV30 and J usage is TRBJ2-4; a possible D gene is TRBD1 (5 bases). Germline CDR1 is GTSNPN and CDR2 is SVGIG (reference sequence). This CDR3 contains 13 residues. Trimming took 6 bases from V and 4 from J, leaving 13 bases between them. The CDR3 loop reads CACKPTGKNIQYF. CDR3 nucleotide sequence: TGTGCCTGTAAGCCCACAGGAAAAAACATTCAGTACTTC. The variable domain in full, completed from reference TRBV30 and TRBJ2-4, reads SQTIHQWPATLVQPVGSPLSLECTVEGTSNPNLYWYRQAAGRGLQLLFYSVGIGQISSEVPQNLSASRPQDRQFILSSKKLLLSDSGFYLCACKPTGKNIQYFGAGTRLSVL.

The sample holds one count of this clone. The chain couples TRBV11-1 to TRBJ1-2, with D perhaps TRBD1 (5 bases). The V end lost 5 bases, the J end lost 4 bases, and 17 bases lay between the germline ends. From germline, CDR1 is SGHAT and CDR2 FQDESV (reference sequence). The CDR3 extends over 15 amino acids. CDR3 nucleotides: TGTGCCAGCAGCCCGAGGGACTCCACGGGCTATGGCTACACCTTC. It yields the protein CASSPRDSTGYGYTF.

The chain combines TRBV18 with TRBJ1-3; no clear D gene. Trimming took off 5 bases at V and 2 bases at J, with 7 bases between the two ends. CDR3 length: 13 amino acids. CDR1 is KGHSH and CDR2 is LQKENI in the germline V gene. CDR3 DNA: TGTGCCAGCTCAGTCGGAACTGGAAACACCATATATTTT. It encodes CASSVGTGNTIYF.

The V gene is TRBV25-1, the J gene TRBJ2-1; 8 bases agree with TRBD2. CDR1 and CDR2 (germline): MGHDK, SYGVNS. V shed 0 bases, J shed 8 bases, and the junction held 12 bases outside the gene matches. There are 17 residues in the CDR3. The CDR3 coding sequence is TGTGCCAGCAGTGAATATAACCTAGCGGGTAAGAACCATGAGCAGTTCTTC. Translation gives CASSEYNLAGKNHEQFF.

This clone was detected only once. The CDR3 DNA reads TGTGCTAGTGGAGAGTGGGGTGAGCAGTTCTTC. Protein: CASGEWGEQFF. The V call is TRBV12-5, the J call TRBJ2-1; no reliable D call. The germline gives CDR1 LGHNT, CDR2 FRNRAP. Trimming removed 6 bases from V and 9 bases from J, with 9 bases in between. The CDR3 has 11 residues.

The chain combines TRBV27 with TRBJ2-7, with 8 positions matching TRBD1. Germline CDR1 and CDR2: MNHEY and SMNVEV (reference sequence). The V gene end was trimmed by 6 bases and the J gene end by 3 bases; junction bases not matched to a gene: 7. There are 14 residues in the CDR3. The CDR3 DNA reads TGTGCCAGCAGCTGGACAGGGACAGGCTACGAGCAGTACTTC. Protein sequence: CASSWTGTGYEQYF.

J is TRBJ2-7 and V is TRBV10-3; 7 bases fit TRBD1. V lost 8 bases and J lost 1; bases outside the gene matches: 8. The CDR3 contains 14 residues. Germline V gene sequence: CDR1 ENHRY, CDR2 SYGVKD. This chain's CDR3 is CAISTGRASYEQYF. In DNA, the CDR3 is TGTGCCATCTCGACAGGGCGGGCTTCCTACGAGCAGTACTTC.

The V gene is TRBV6-4, the J gene TRBJ2-1; 11 nucleotides match TRBD1. The CDR3 runs 15 residues. The ends lost 6 bases at V and 5 bases at J; junction bases unmatched: 6. The germline CDR1 and CDR2 sequences are MRHNA and SNTAGT. The CDR3 DNA sequence: TGTGCCAGCAGCGCGGGACAGGGGGGTCACAATGAGCAGTTCTTC. Amino acid sequence: CASSAGQGGHNEQFF.

The sample holds many counts of this clone. Other DNA sequences in this specimen translate into the identical CDR3. The rearrangement links TRBV4-3 to TRBJ2-1; 8 bases align to TRBD1. The CDR3 is made up of 17 amino acids. The trim removed 4 bases at V and 2 bases at J, leaving 10 bases unmatched. CDR1 is LGHNA, CDR2 YSLEER, per germline. The CDR3 sequence is CASSPRTGFSAYNEQFF. Here the CDR3 DNA reads TGCGCCAGCAGCCCTCGGACAGGGTTTAGCGCCTACAATGAGCAGTTCTTC.

The genes are TRBV15 and TRBJ1-1; a weak D match, TRBD1 (5 bases). Germline V lookup: CDR1 LNHNV, CDR2 YYDKDF (reference sequence). Trimming removed 0 bases at V and 7 bases at J, with 12 bases between. The length of the CDR3 is 14 residues. Here the CDR3 DNA reads TGTGCCACCAGCAGAGATACAGGACTAAGTGAAGCTTTCTTT. The encoded protein is CATSRDTGLSEAFF.

A single count supports this clone. The CDR3 region is CASSVSGTSNNEQFF. The CDR3 DNA sequence: TGTGCCAGCAGCGTGTCCGGGACTAGCAACAATGAGCAGTTCTTC. The chain is built from TRBV9 and TRBJ2-1; 9 bases match TRBD2. This CDR3 is 15 amino acids long. V was clipped by 2 bases and J by 5 bases; unmatched bases: 5. Per the germline V gene, CDR1 is SGDLS and CDR2 is YYNGEE.